Listed here are 13 T cell receptor beta chains from one sample, sequenced in a study of cytomegalovirus exposure and HLA in healthy donors. Primers included in the PCR were 60 Vbeta and 13 Jbeta primers. Clones were sequenced by immunoSEQ multiplex PCR, and TCRdb holds only the in-frame ones, with some missing. The sample records 90,000 or so clones, about 80% being singletons. Sample: PBMCs. The source of these receptors is a female donor in good health and CMV-seronegative.

The chain joins TRBV6-1 to TRBJ2-1, with D possibly TRBD2 on 6 matching bases. CDR3 length equals 13 residues. Trimming removed 6 bases from V and 4 bases from J, with 10 bases in between. The V gene's germline CDR1 is MNHNS and CDR2 SASEGT. DNA of the CDR3: TGTGCCAGCAGCGGGGACTGGTACAATGAGCAGTTCTTC. Encoded protein: CASSGDWYNEQFF.

This chain links TRBV10-2 with TRBJ2-7; TRBD1 matches 11 bases. The CDR3 runs to 13 residues. Looked up from germline, CDR1 is WSHSY and CDR2 is SAAADI. V lost 4 bases, J lost 6 bases, and 2 bases stayed unmatched. The CDR3 coding sequence is TGCGCCAGCAGTGGGACAGGGGGCTCCGAGCAGTACTTC. It encodes CASSGTGGSEQYF.

This clone was seen only once. The J gene is TRBJ2-2, the V gene TRBV11-3; 7 bases fit TRBD2. V trimming: 4 bases; J trimming: 3 bases; junction bases outside the gene matches: 8. Germline values: CDR1 SGHNT, CDR2 YENEEA. This CDR3 comprises 16 residues. The CDR3 coding sequence is TGTGCCAGCAGCTCCTCGGGAACTAGCGACACCGGGGAGCTGTTTTTT. This translates into CASSSSGTSDTGELFF.

The V gene is TRBV4-2, the J gene TRBJ1-6; D call uncertain. CDR1 is LGHNA, CDR2 YNFKEQ, per germline. The CDR3 totals 14 residues. V was pared by 1 base and J by 8 bases, with 9 bases between. In DNA form, the CDR3 reads TGTGCCAGCAGCCAAGGCGAGAGAGATTCACCCCTCCACTTT. Encoded protein: CASSQGERDSPLHF.

The chain combines TRBV7-9 with TRBJ1-3; no firm D call. V dropped 4 bases and J dropped 0 bases, with 4 bases sitting between them. The CDR3 is made up of 13 amino acids. Germline V gene data show CDR1 as SEHNR and CDR2 as FQNEAQ (reference sequence). The CDR3 bases are TGTGCCAGCAGCTCCTCCTCTGGAAACACCATATATTTT. It yields the protein CASSSSSGNTIYF.

V and J are TRBV5-1 and TRBJ2-2; D is possibly TRBD2 (5 bases). V was clipped by 4 bases and J by 2 bases, with 15 bases between them. The CDR3 has 16 amino acids. Germline V CDR1 and CDR2: SGHRS, YFSETQ. The CDR3 coding sequence is TGCGCCAGCAGCCTTGACCCCGGGATTAACACCGGGGAGCTGTTTTTT. This translates into CASSLDPGINTGELFF.

The CDR3: CASSPGTSGGAETQYF. For the CDR3, the DNA is TGTGCCAGCAGCCCTGGGACTAGCGGGGGGGCTGAGACCCAGTACTTC. This chain links TRBV7-6 with TRBJ2-5; 16 nucleotides align to TRBD2. V gave up 5 bases and J gave up 5 bases; unmatched junction bases: 5. The CDR3 totals 16 residues. CDR1 is SGHVS and CDR2 is FNYEAQ in the germline V gene.

The rearrangement links TRBV7-9 to TRBJ1-2; D remains ambiguous. V was clipped by 1 base and J by 6 bases, with 6 bases between them. Germline V CDR1 and CDR2: SEHNR, FQNEAQ (reference sequence). This CDR3 spans 12 amino acids. As DNA, the CDR3 is TGTGCCAGCAGCTTAGGCCCGGATGGCTACACCTTC. Amino acids: CASSLGPDGYTF.

This rearrangement joins TRBV28 to TRBJ1-5; D is possibly TRBD1 (6 bases). CDR3 length: 15 amino acids. Trimming took off 7 bases at V and 2 bases at J, with 15 bases between the two ends. CDR1 is MDHEN, CDR2 SYDVKM, per germline. The CDR3 DNA is TGTGCCAGCAATCGAAGGGGGTCGGGCAATCAGCCCCAGCATTTT. As protein: CASNRRGSGNQPQHF. Combining the CDR3 with reference TRBV28 and TRBJ1-5 gives the whole variable domain DVKVTQSSRYLVKRTGEKVFLECVQDMDHENMFWYRQDPGLGLRLIYFSYDVKMKEKGDIPEGYSVSREKKERFSLILESASTNQTSMYLCASNRRGSGNQPQHFGDGTRLSIL.

The V gene is TRBV10-1, the J gene TRBJ1-2; D ambiguous. The V end was cut by 0 bases, the J end by 7 bases, with 12 bases between. Germline-derived CDR1 and CDR2 are WNHNN and SYGVQD (reference sequence). The CDR3 is made up of 14 amino acids. CDR3 amino acids: CASSESKDGSGYTF. DNA of the CDR3: TGCGCCAGCAGTGAGTCGAAAGACGGGAGTGGCTACACCTTC.

This chain connects TRBV12-5 to TRBJ2-1; tentatively, D is TRBD2 (5 bases). The CDR3 is 17 amino acids. V gave up 5 bases and J gave up 4 bases, with 21 bases separating them. The germline CDR1 and CDR2 sequences are LGHNT and FRNRAP. CDR3 DNA sequence: TGTGCTAGTGGTCTCATTATCTCTAGCAGAGATTACAATGAGCAGTTCTTC. It is translated as CASGLIISSRDYNEQFF.

The rearrangement links TRBV19 to TRBJ2-7; TRBD1 matches 9 bases. The ends lost 5 bases at V and 5 bases at J; junction bases unmatched: 4. This CDR3 region has 13 residues. Per germline, CDR1 LNHDA and CDR2 SQIVND (reference sequence). CDR3 DNA: TGTGCCAGTAGTCCGGGACAGGGCAACGAGCAGTACTTC. Protein: CASSPGQGNEQYF.

The CDR3 nucleotides read TGCAGCGTTGCCGGGTCCACAATCCTATACGAGCAGTACTTC. The encoded protein is CSVAGSTILYEQYF. This sequence joins TRBV29-1 and TRBJ2-7; D remains ambiguous. The V end was cut by 4 bases, the J end by 4 bases, with 17 bases between. This CDR3 is built from 14 residues. In germline, CDR1 is SQVTM, CDR2 ANQGSEA.